The 6 T cell receptor beta chains below were found in one sample sequenced in a study of OX40 agonist ivuxolimab in advanced cancers. The library relied on the immunoSEQ multiplex PCR assay. Not all clones reach the TCRdb copy of this immuneACCESS table, which keeps in-frame sequences only. Checked studies attribute under half of the gap to unresolved V genes and leave the rest unexplained. The sample profile shows more than 5,500 clones; about 76% of them were found once. Together, the top ten hold around three fifths of the sample. The specimen comprised CD4+ or CD8+ T cells sorted from blood, sampled in a trial of the OX40 agonist ivuxolimab. The receptors originated from an adult with an advanced solid tumor such as melanoma, head and neck, liver or kidney cancer.

The V call is TRBV7-9, the J call TRBJ1-2; no clear D. Germline values: CDR1 SEHNR, CDR2 FQNEAQ (reference sequence). The CDR3 sequence is 12 residues long. The V gene lost 5 bases and the J gene lost 8 bases, with 12 bases spanning the gap. CDR3 bases: TGTGCCAGCAGCCCCGTCGCGGGGGGCTACACCTTC. It encodes CASSPVAGGYTF. The whole variable domain, filled in from reference TRBV7-9 and TRBJ1-2, reads DTGVSQNPRHKITKRGQNVTFRCDPISEHNRLYWYRQTLGQGPEFLTYFQNEAQLEKSRLLSDRFSAERPKGSFSTLEIQRTEQGDSAMYLCASSPVAGGYTFGSGTRLTVV.

The chain is built from TRBV11-2 and TRBJ2-7, with D unresolved. The V end lost 5 bases, the J end lost 7 bases, and 18 bases lay between the germline ends. The CDR3 is 14 residues long. The germline V gene encodes CDR1 SGHAT and CDR2 FQNNGV. This CDR3 is CASSLYGNSKEQYF. The CDR3 DNA sequence: TGTGCCAGCAGCCTTTATGGCAACTCTAAAGAGCAGTACTTC. Full variable domain (remainder filled in from reference TRBV11-2 and TRBJ2-7): EAGVAQSPRYKIIEKRQSVAFWCNPISGHATLYWYQQILGQGPKLLIQFQNNGVVDDSQLPKDRFSAERLKGVDSTLKIQPAKLEDSAVYLCASSLYGNSKEQYFGPGTRLTVT.

V usage is TRBV18 and J usage is TRBJ2-1; TRBD2 matches at 11 bases. With 5 bases clipped from V and 4 bases from J, the junction kept 10 bases outside the gene matches. The CDR3 totals 17 residues. The germline CDR1 and CDR2 sequences are KGHSH and LQKENI. The CDR3 DNA reads as TGTGCCAGCTCATCTCCGACTAGCGGGATTAAATACAATGAGCAGTTCTTC. It codes for CASSSPTSGIKYNEQFF.

The chain employs TRBV9 and TRBJ2-7; 15 bases agree with TRBD2. V shed 4 bases and J 4 bases; nucleotides not matched to a gene: 3. Germline V lookup: CDR1 SGDLS, CDR2 YYNGEE. The CDR3 has 15 residues. CDR3 coding DNA: TGTGCCAGCAGCAAAGGACTAGCGGGAGGGTACGAGCAGTACTTC. This translates into CASSKGLAGGYEQYF.

This clone was detected once. This chain links TRBV11-1 with TRBJ1-1; perhaps TRBD1 as D (5 bases). Germline CDR1 reads SGHAT; CDR2 reads FQDESV (reference sequence). Trimming stripped 5 bases from V and 2 bases from J, with 12 bases between. CDR3 length equals 14 residues. The CDR3 nucleotides are TGTGCCAGCAGCCCGGGACGGATAAACACTGAAGCTTTCTTT. Translating it yields CASSPGRINTEAFF.

The CDR3 sequence: CASSPTSSYTDTQYF. In nucleotides, the CDR3 is TGTGCCAGCAGTCCTACTAGCAGCTACACAGATACGCAGTATTTT. The V and J genes are TRBV6-4 and TRBJ2-3; TRBD2 is a possible D gene (6 bases). CDR1 MRHNA and CDR2 SNTAGT come from the germline V gene. V shed 5 bases and J shed 2 bases, with 14 bases lying between them. The CDR3 sequence is 15 residues long.